These 16 T cell receptor beta chains share one sample of origin, sequenced in a study of cytomegalovirus exposure and HLA in healthy donors (dated by TCRdb to the late 2010s). The library was made by the immunoSEQ multiplex PCR assay. What TCRdb holds here is the immuneACCESS table cut down to in-frame rearrangements. Part of the clones is not present; checked against another copy, under half of the missing clones reflect an unresolved V gene, and the others are unexplained. The sample table contains 110,000 to 150,000 clones; only one count was recorded for 85% to 90% of them. The top ten clones comprise 6.2% of the sample. The sequenced sample consisted of PBMCs. The origin of the receptors is a woman in her twenties or thirties in good health and CMV-seropositive.

CDR3 sequence: CATSRETSGGDEQFF. The CDR3 DNA sequence: TGTGCCACCAGCAGAGAGACTAGCGGGGGGGATGAGCAGTTCTTC. This chain joins TRBV15 and TRBJ2-1; 14 positions agree with TRBD2. After removal of 0 bases from V and 8 bases from J, the junction contained 0 bases not matched to a gene. The V gene's germline CDR1 is LNHNV and CDR2 YYDKDF (reference sequence). This CDR3 is 15 amino acids long.

The V and J genes are TRBV9 and TRBJ2-5, with 11 bases lining up with TRBD2. CDR1 SGDLS and CDR2 YYNGEE come from the germline V gene. V gave up 0 bases and J gave up 5 bases; unmatched junction bases: 15. The CDR3 sequence is 19 residues long. The CDR3 nucleotides read TGTGCCAGCAGCGTAGGATTAATGGGTAGCGGGAGGGCCCAGGAGACCCAGTACTTC. Its protein product is CASSVGLMGSGRAQETQYF.

The V and J genes are TRBV6-6 and TRBJ1-2; TRBD1 matches 8 bases. CDR3 length equals 13 residues. Germline V gives CDR1 MNHNY, CDR2 SVGAGI (reference sequence). Trimming cost V 5 bases and J 7 bases; bases outside gene matches: 6. The DNA for the CDR3 is TGTGCCAGCAGTGCGGACAGGGAGGTTGGCTACACCTTC. Protein: CASSADREVGYTF.

The chain has TRBV4-1 and TRBJ2-7, with a tentative D call TRBD2 (5 bases). Trimming took off 6 bases at V and 4 bases at J, with 13 bases between the two ends. The CDR3 spans 13 residues. Germline CDR1 is MGHRA and CDR2 is YSYEKL. CDR3 protein: CASSRADDYEQYF. Here the CDR3 DNA reads TGCGCCAGCAGTCGAGCGGACGATTACGAGCAGTACTTC.

V and J are TRBV19 and TRBJ2-7, with TRBD1 identical over 9 bases. Germline-derived CDR1 and CDR2 are LNHDA and SQIVND (reference sequence). The CDR3 has 15 amino acids. The V segment lost 6 bases and the J segment 1 base; nucleotides outside the gene matches: 7. DNA of the CDR3: TGTGCCAGTAGCAGAATAGGACAGGGGTCCTACGAGCAGTACTTC. Translating it yields CASSRIGQGSYEQYF.

CDR3 nucleotides: TGTGCCAGCAGCCCACAGGGACTAGTGGGGGTTACGTACCAAGAGACCCAGTACTTC. It codes for CASSPQGLVGVTYQETQYF. V and J are TRBV4-2 and TRBJ2-5; 8 bases fit TRBD2. Germline loops: CDR1 LGHNA, CDR2 YNFKEQ. The CDR3 runs 19 residues. With 4 bases clipped from V and 0 bases from J, the junction kept 16 bases outside the gene matches.

The chain couples TRBV6-5 to TRBJ2-5, with TRBD1 matching 7 bases. Trimming cost V 6 bases and J 2 bases; bases outside gene matches: 6. The CDR3 has 14 amino acids. In germline, CDR1 is MNHEY, CDR2 SVGAGI. CDR3 region: CASSRQGVQETQYF. CDR3 DNA sequence: TGTGCCAGCAGCCGACAGGGTGTACAAGAGACCCAGTACTTC.

The chain has TRBV1 and TRBJ2-3; the D call of TRBD2 is as the table states it, not checked on the DNA. TRBV1 is recorded as a pseudogene. The CDR3 is made up of 18 amino acids. As DNA, the CDR3 is TGCACCAGCAGCCAAGATCTGGATAGGGCGGGAGGGCCAGATACGCAGTATTTT. This translates into CTSSQDLDRAGGPDTQYF.

The chain combines TRBV27 with TRBJ2-1; possible D gene TRBD1, 5 bases. Trimming removed 5 bases at V and 5 bases at J, with 10 bases between. Germline loops: CDR1 MNHEY, CDR2 SMNVEV (reference sequence). The length of the CDR3 is 13 residues. CDR3 sequence: CASSQGRNNEQFF. The CDR3 DNA sequence: TGTGCCAGCAGTCAGGGAAGGAACAATGAGCAGTTCTTC.

In this sample, this clone turned up once. The sample holds other DNA sequences that translate to the same CDR3. This chain links TRBV20-1 with TRBJ2-1, with D unresolved. The V and J ends lost 6 bases and 4 bases respectively, with 4 bases between them. From germline, CDR1 is DFQATT and CDR2 SNEGSKA (reference sequence). CDR3 length: 10 residues. This CDR3 is CSAEYNEQFF. The CDR3 coding sequence is TGCAGTGCGGAGTACAATGAGCAGTTCTTC.

The chain joins TRBV15 to TRBJ1-1; maybe TRBD1 (6 bases). V was trimmed by 3 bases and J by 1 base, leaving 15 bases between them. In germline, CDR1 is LNHNV, CDR2 YYDKDF (reference sequence). The CDR3 has 16 residues. CDR3 sequence: CATSSSGGVGNTEAFF. CDR3 in DNA: TGTGCCACCAGCAGTTCGGGGGGCGTCGGGAACACTGAAGCTTTCTTT.

V is TRBV7-9 and J is TRBJ2-4, with TRBD1 matching 10 bases. The V gene end was trimmed by 5 bases and the J gene end by 8 bases; junction bases not matched to a gene: 9. The CDR3 runs to 15 residues. Germline V CDR1 and CDR2: SEHNR, FQNEAQ (reference sequence). The CDR3 is CASSPRGTGEDIQYF. Written as DNA, the CDR3 is TGTGCCAGCAGCCCCCGGGGGACAGGGGAGGACATTCAGTACTTC.

The chain combines TRBV15 with TRBJ2-5; 9 positions agree with TRBD2. Germline V lookup: CDR1 LNHNV, CDR2 YYDKDF (reference sequence). V gave up 0 bases and J gave up 1 base; unmatched junction bases: 9. CDR3 size: 18 residues. Written as DNA, the CDR3 is TGTGCCACCAGCAGAGATGGCAGTATGACTAGCGGCCAAGAGACCCAGTACTTC. Encoded protein: CATSRDGSMTSGQETQYF. The full variable domain, with the rest looked up from reference TRBV15 and TRBJ2-5, is DAMVIQNPRYQVTQFGKPVTLSCSQTLNHNVMYWYQQKSSQAPKLLFHYYDKDFNNEADTPDNFQSRRPNTSFCFLDIRSPGLGDTAMYLCATSRDGSMTSGQETQYFGPGTRLLVL.

The gene calls are TRBV20-1 and TRBJ1-1, with D uncertain. V lost 3 bases and J 6 bases, leaving 8 bases between the germline ends. The V gene's germline CDR1 is DFQATT and CDR2 SNEGSKA (reference sequence). CDR3 length: 11 residues. The CDR3 DNA is TGCAGTGCTAGGGAGACCGCTGAAGCTTTCTTT. Protein: CSARETAEAFF.

The chain carries TRBV19 and TRBJ2-7; a weak D match, TRBD2 (7 bases). The germline CDR1 and CDR2 sequences are LNHDA and SQIVND (reference sequence). V was clipped by 4 bases and J by 6 bases, with 16 bases between them. There are 14 residues in the CDR3. The CDR3 spells CASSTGGGIGEQYF. The CDR3 nucleotides are TGTGCCAGTAGTACGGGCGGGGGCATTGGCGAGCAGTACTTC.

The chain employs TRBV6-1 and TRBJ2-7; a possible D gene is TRBD2 (6 bases). Trimming took off 6 bases at V and 5 bases at J, with 17 bases between the two ends. The CDR3 contains 14 residues. CDR1 is MNHNS, CDR2 SASEGT, per germline. The CDR3, as DNA: TGTGCCAGCAGCCAGTTGGAGGGCCTGGACGAGCAGTACTTC. Translating gives CASSQLEGLDEQYF.